Listed below are T cell receptor beta chains from one sample, sequenced in a study of T cell responses to AZD1222 COVID-19 vaccine. TCRdb keeps only in-frame clones here, not all; method: immunoSEQ multiplex PCR. The sample holds about 150,000 clones, about 92% seen once. This specimen consisted of peripheral blood, obtained on day 0 of AZD1222 vaccination. The receptors come from an adult in good health. Each CDR3 is given with its conserved first and last residue. A D gene is named only where the DNA matches it firmly. Size values are once, few and many counts, or a class for expanded clones, and some rows have none.

once,.,TRBJ1-2,TRBV11-2,CASSLDLGEGNYGYTF,TGTGCCAGCAGCTTAGATCTCGGAGAGGGAAACTATGGCTACACCTTC
few,TRBD1,TRBJ1-3,TRBV19,CASSDRGTIYF,TGTGCCAGTAGTGACAGGGGCACCATATATTTT
.,.,TRBJ2-7,TRBV30,CAWSKGTVSYEQYF,TGTGCCTGGAGCAAAGGGACGGTGAGCTACGAGCAGTACTTC
.,.,TRBJ2-3,TRBV11-3,CASSLGRGGSTDTQYF,TGTGCCAGCAGCTTAGGGAGGGGGGGGAGCACAGATACGCAGTATTTT
.,TRBD1,TRBJ2-1,TRBV18,CASSPNGQGGNEQFF,TGTGCCAGCTCACCTAATGGACAGGGAGGCAATGAGCAGTTCTTC
once,.,TRBJ1-3,TRBV19,CASSTTLFGNTIYF,TGTGCCAGTAGTACTACATTATTCGGAAACACCATATATTTT
few,TRBD1,TRBJ2-7,TRBV7-9,CASSHPPTGFEEQYF,TGTGCCAGCAGCCATCCGCCGACAGGGTTTGAGGAGCAGTACTTC
.,.,TRBJ1-5,TRBV12-3/TRBV12-4,CASSLLRQPQHF,TGTGCCAGCAGTTTGCTAAGGCAGCCCCAGCATTTT
.,.,TRBJ1-5,TRBV12-3/TRBV12-4,CASTGTDEQPQHF,TGTGCCAGCACAGGGACCGACGAACAGCCCCAGCATTTT
.,TRBD1,TRBJ2-6,TRBV19,CAGMTGLLHNVLTF,TGTGCCGGGATGACAGGGCTATTGCACAACGTCCTGACTTTC
.,.,TRBJ1-4,TRBV5-1,CASSSGRTNEKLFF,TGCGCCAGCAGCTCAGGGAGAACTAATGAAAAACTGTTTTTT